Below, 30 T cell receptor beta chains from the same sample are listed, as sequenced in a study of T cell responses to AZD1222 COVID-19 vaccine. The data were produced by immunoSEQ multiplex PCR, yet TCRdb's version contains in-frame clones alone and is incomplete. The data contain roughly 150,000 clones, about 91% of them seen just once; the ten biggest clones take up approximately 2.2%. Sequenced material: peripheral blood, taken on day 0 of AZD1222 vaccination. These receptors were taken from an adult in good health.

The V gene is TRBV18, the J gene TRBJ1-4, with D tentatively TRBD1 (6 bases). Trimming left V 5 bases short and J 5 bases short, with 9 bases between. The CDR3 loop spans 13 amino acids. Germline V CDR1 and CDR2: KGHSH, LQKENI. The CDR3 DNA is TGTGCCAGCTCAGAAACAGGGAATGAAAAACTGTTTTTT. Translated: CASSETGNEKLFF. Looking up the rest from reference TRBV18 and TRBJ1-4 gives the full variable domain: NAGVMQNPRHLVRRRGQEARLRCSPMKGHSHVYWYRQLPEEGLKFMVYLQKENIIDESGMPKERFSAEFPKEGPSILRIQQVVRGDSAAYFCASSETGNEKLFFGSGTQLSVL.

The chain carries TRBV6-2 or TRBV6-3 and TRBJ1-3; D unclear. This CDR3 has 15 amino acids. Trimming cost V 2 bases and J 4 bases, with 12 bases left between them. Germline V gives CDR1 MNHEY, CDR2 SVGEGT. CDR3 nucleotide sequence: TGTGCCAGCAGTTACGGTGCCGGGCAAGGAAACACCATATATTTT. This sequence encodes CASSYGAGQGNTIYF.

V is TRBV18 and J is TRBJ2-4; 7 bases agree with TRBD2. V was pared by 3 bases and J by 4 bases, with 12 bases of the junction left unmatched. Germline V gene data show CDR1 as KGHSH and CDR2 as LQKENI. The CDR3 runs 17 residues. The DNA of the CDR3 is TGTGCCAGCTCACCTTATCACGTGAGCGGGAAAAAAAACATTCAGTACTTC. Residues: CASSPYHVSGKKNIQYF.

The chain links TRBV18 to TRBJ1-4, with D unclear. The length of the CDR3 is 13 residues. CDR1 KGHSH and CDR2 LQKENI come from the germline V gene. V lost 5 bases, J lost 14 bases, and 18 bases lay in between. CDR3: CASSITPSVNLFF. CDR3 nucleotides: TGTGCCAGCTCAATCACTCCCAGTGTAAACCTGTTTTTT.

The rearrangement uses TRBV12-3 or TRBV12-4 and TRBJ1-2, with D perhaps matching TRBD1 (5 bases). V was cut by 6 bases and J by 7 bases, with 15 bases left in between. The CDR3 loop spans 13 amino acids. CDR3 sequence: CASRGQHASGYTF. In DNA form, the CDR3 reads TGTGCCAGCAGGGGGCAACACGCCAGTGGCTACACCTTC.

The chain uses TRBV7-9 and TRBJ2-3; D gene ambiguous. Germline CDR1 reads SEHNR; CDR2 reads FQNEAQ (reference sequence). The CDR3 consists of 16 residues. V was trimmed by 1 base and J by 6 bases, leaving 17 bases between them. The DNA for the CDR3 is TGTGCCAGCAGCTTAGTAGTGGCTGGCCCAACCGATACGCAGTATTTT. Its translation is CASSLVVAGPTDTQYF.

The CDR3 spells CASTDEKTQYF. Here the CDR3 DNA reads TGTGCCAGCACCGACGAAAAGACCCAGTACTTC. The rearrangement uses TRBV11-2 and TRBJ2-5; D is uncertain. The CDR3 has 11 residues. Germline CDR1 is SGHAT and CDR2 is FQNNGV. Between the trimmed V and J ends, which lost 7 bases and 6 bases, there was a span of 9 bases.

This chain uses TRBV6-5 with TRBJ2-7, with TRBD1 as a possible D gene (5 bases). This CDR3 spans 13 amino acids. The V end lost 6 bases, the J end lost 3 bases, and 12 bases lay between the germline ends. Germline V gene sequence: CDR1 MNHEY, CDR2 SVGAGI. The CDR3 DNA reads TGTGCCAGCAGCCAAAGGGGTTACTACGAGCAGTACTTC. This translates into CASSQRGYYEQYF.

V and J are TRBV7-2 and TRBJ2-5; 7 nucleotides line up with TRBD2. There are 15 residues in the CDR3. Per germline, CDR1 SGHTA and CDR2 FQGNSA. The V and J ends lost 2 bases and 2 bases, in that order; junction bases with no gene match: 5. This chain's CDR3 is CASSLLRGLQETQYF. CDR3 nucleotides: TGTGCCAGCAGCTTACTGCGGGGACTACAAGAGACCCAGTACTTC.

The chain employs TRBV5-1 and TRBJ2-3; D remains unclear. Trimming cost V 0 bases and J 0 bases, with 2 bases left between them. This CDR3 is 13 amino acids long. CDR1 is SGHRS, CDR2 YFSETQ, per germline. In nucleotides, the CDR3 is TGCGCCAGCAGCTTGGGTAGCACAGATACGCAGTATTTT. Translated, it gives CASSLGSTDTQYF.

The chain has TRBV6-5 and TRBJ1-5; D remains ambiguous. V was trimmed by 4 bases and J by 0 bases, leaving 4 bases between them. The V gene's germline CDR1 is MNHEY and CDR2 SVGAGI. This CDR3 has 13 amino acids. The CDR3 region is CASSWDSNQPQHF. The CDR3, as DNA: TGTGCCAGCAGTTGGGATAGCAATCAGCCCCAGCATTTT.

The chain carries TRBV5-3 and TRBJ1-5, with TRBD1 matching over 10 bases. TRBV5-3 is noted as an ORF with a role that remains uncertain. The CDR3 contains 15 residues. Trimming at V came to 5 bases and at J to 6 bases, leaving 8 bases not matched to a gene. The CDR3 DNA reads TGTGCCAGAAGGAGACCGGGACAGGGGAGTCAGCCCCAGCATTTT. It translates to CARRRPGQGSQPQHF.

V gene TRBV3-1 (or the pseudogene TRBV3-2) combines with J gene TRBJ1-6, with TRBD1 matching over 9 bases. The trim removed 4 bases at V and 7 bases at J, leaving 8 bases unmatched. Germline V gene sequence: CDR1 LGHDT, CDR2 YNNKEL (reference sequence). This CDR3 region has 16 residues. CDR3 amino acids: CASSRRKGQGNSPLHF. DNA of the CDR3: TGTGCCAGCAGCCGTAGGAAGGGACAGGGAAATTCACCCCTCCACTTT.

CDR3 sequence: CSASRTGVYEQYF. The CDR3 DNA reads as TGCAGTGCTAGTCGGACAGGGGTCTACGAGCAGTACTTC. The J gene is TRBJ2-7, the V gene TRBV20-1; 9 positions match TRBD1. Trimming took 3 bases from V and 3 from J; bases not matched to a gene: 3. This CDR3 has 13 residues. CDR1 is DFQATT, CDR2 SNEGSKA, per germline (reference sequence).

To note about this clone: The junction and the germline gene differ at one end; a read error may be behind it. The chain combines TRBV19 with TRBJ2-5; D unclear. Per the germline V gene, CDR1 is LNHDA and CDR2 is SQIVND (reference sequence). The CDR3 spans 16 residues. The CDR3 loop is CASSIMLRTTQGTQYF. The CDR3 nucleotides are TGTGCCAGTAGTATAATGCTGAGGACCACCCAAGGGACCCAGTACTTC.

This rearrangement joins TRBV4-3 to TRBJ2-2; TRBD2 matches 7 bases. Germline-derived CDR1 and CDR2 are LGHNA and YSLEER. V shed 3 bases, J shed 7 bases, and the junction held 8 bases outside the gene matches. CDR3 length: 15 amino acids. The CDR3, as DNA: TGCGCCAGCAGCCAGGGACTACTCTCGGTCGGGGAGCTGTTTTTT. It encodes CASSQGLLSVGELFF.

This clone came up once. V usage is TRBV3-1 (or the pseudogene TRBV3-2) and J usage is TRBJ2-1, with D perhaps TRBD1 or TRBD2 (5 bases each). The CDR3 loop spans 15 amino acids. Per the germline V gene, CDR1 is LGHDT and CDR2 is YNNKEL (reference sequence). Trimming cost V 2 bases and J 1 base, with 9 bases left between them. CDR3 in amino acids: CASSQSWGSYNEQFF. DNA for the CDR3: TGTGCCAGCAGCCAAAGCTGGGGGTCCTACAATGAGCAGTTCTTC.

This chain uses TRBV27 with TRBJ2-7, with 8 nucleotides matching TRBD1. Per the germline V gene, CDR1 is MNHEY and CDR2 is SMNVEV (reference sequence). The CDR3 has 15 amino acids. The junction had 6 bases not matched to a gene; V was cut back by 3 bases and J by 2 bases. The CDR3 DNA reads TGTGCCAGCAGTTTGGCCGGGACAGGAGCCTACGAGCAGTACTTC. Encoded protein: CASSLAGTGAYEQYF.

The V gene is TRBV6-5, the J gene TRBJ2-5, with D perhaps matching TRBD2 (6 bases). Trimming cost V 6 bases and J 1 base, with 9 bases left between them. Per the germline V gene, CDR1 is MNHEY and CDR2 is SVGAGI. CDR3 length: 13 residues. DNA for the CDR3: TGTGCCAGCAGGACGGGAGCCCAAGAGACCCAGTACTTC. This translates into CASRTGAQETQYF.

This chain links TRBV6-5 with TRBJ2-3, with D perhaps matching TRBD1 (5 bases). V was cut by 1 base and J by 8 bases, with 10 bases left in between. In germline, CDR1 is MNHEY, CDR2 SVGAGI. This CDR3 contains 13 residues. CDR3 nucleotides: TGTGCCAGCAGTTACTGGGGCCAGGGTACGCAGTATTTT. The encoded protein is CASSYWGQGTQYF.

The chain links TRBV21-1 to TRBJ2-7; TRBD2 is the table's D call and was not checked against the DNA. TRBV21-1 is designated a pseudogene. The CDR3 runs 14 residues. This CDR3 is CAQAGGGEEYEQYF. Written as DNA, the CDR3 is TGTGCCCAAGCGGGAGGGGGAGAAGAATACGAGCAGTACTTC.

V gene TRBV7-9 combines with J gene TRBJ2-2; D unresolved. CDR1 SEHNR and CDR2 FQNEAQ come from the germline V gene (reference sequence). The V gene lost 3 bases and the J gene lost 9 bases, with 11 bases spanning the gap. The CDR3 extends over 13 amino acids. CDR3 protein: CASSLIETRELFF. The DNA for the CDR3 is TGTGCCAGCAGCTTGATCGAAACACGGGAGCTGTTTTTT. The whole variable domain, remainder taken from reference TRBV7-9 and TRBJ2-2, is DTGVSQNPRHKITKRGQNVTFRCDPISEHNRLYWYRQTLGQGPEFLTYFQNEAQLEKSRLLSDRFSAERPKGSFSTLEIQRTEQGDSAMYLCASSLIETRELFFGEGSRLTVL.

V and J are TRBV3-1 (or the pseudogene TRBV3-2) and TRBJ2-1, with D possibly being TRBD2 (5 bases). The CDR3 sequence is 15 residues long. V lost 3 bases to trimming and J lost 7 bases, with 16 bases between them. Per the germline V gene, CDR1 is LGHDT and CDR2 is YNNKEL (reference sequence). Here the CDR3 DNA reads TGTGCCAGCAGCCAGCGGACTGCGGTACCGAATGAGCAGTTCTTC. This encodes CASSQRTAVPNEQFF.

The V call is TRBV27, the J call TRBJ2-7, with D hard to call. Trimming took off 1 base at V and 1 base at J, with 5 bases between the two ends. CDR3 length: 13 residues. Germline CDR1 is MNHEY and CDR2 is SMNVEV (reference sequence). The CDR3 sequence: CASSLWGSYEQYF. CDR3 nucleotide sequence: TGTGCCAGCAGTTTATGGGGTTCCTACGAGCAGTACTTC.

The rearrangement links TRBV6-5 to TRBJ2-7; D may be TRBD1 or TRBD2 (5 bases each). The V end was cut by 2 bases, the J end by 3 bases, with 17 bases between. The CDR3 has 16 amino acids. CDR1 MNHEY and CDR2 SVGAGI come from the germline V gene. The CDR3 region is CASSYPGAGGVYEQYF. The CDR3, as DNA: TGTGCCAGCAGTTACCCCGGGGCAGGAGGAGTCTACGAGCAGTACTTC.

The chain links TRBV11-2 to TRBJ2-1, with TRBD1 matching 7 bases. The CDR3 covers 15 residues. Per germline, CDR1 SGHAT and CDR2 FQNNGV. Losses at the gene ends were 5 bases for V and 1 base for J; bases not matched to a gene: 5. The CDR3 nucleotides are TGTGCCAGCAGCGCTGGACAGGAATCCTACAATGAGCAGTTCTTC. Amino acid sequence: CASSAGQESYNEQFF.

The chain joins TRBV28 to TRBJ2-1; 9 bases line up with TRBD2. V dropped 4 bases and J dropped 8; count of bases not matched to a gene: 9. The length of the CDR3 is 15 residues. The germline V gene has CDR1 MDHEN and CDR2 SYDVKM. DNA for the CDR3: TGTGCCAGCAGTTCCTCTGGGACTAGCTTGTATGAGCAGTTCTTC. It encodes CASSSSGTSLYEQFF.

The chain has TRBV6-5 and TRBJ1-3, with D unresolved. The CDR3 is made up of 14 amino acids. Germline CDR1 reads MNHEY; CDR2 reads SVGAGI. V lost 8 bases, J lost 0 bases, and 11 bases lay in between. This chain's CDR3 is CASPPLDSGNTIYF. In DNA form, the CDR3 reads TGTGCCAGCCCCCCTCTTGACTCTGGAAACACCATATATTTT.

The genes are TRBV19 and TRBJ1-2, with 11 bases identical to TRBD1. The CDR3 is 13 amino acids. Germline V gene lookup returns CDR1 LNHDA and CDR2 SQIVND (reference sequence). V was pared by 10 bases and J by 6 bases, with 7 bases of the junction left unmatched. The CDR3 sequence: CATKDRGLNGYTF. The CDR3 DNA is TGTGCCACCAAGGACAGGGGGCTGAATGGCTACACCTTC.

J is TRBJ1-4 and V is TRBV2; tentative D call: TRBD1 (5 bases). Trimming left V 9 bases short and J 3 bases short, with 14 bases between. The CDR3 runs to 14 residues. Germline V gives CDR1 SNHLY, CDR2 FYNNEI. In nucleotides, the CDR3 is TGTGCCAGTCAGGAGGGGCTGGCTAATGAAAAACTGTTTTTT. Translated, it gives CASQEGLANEKLFF.